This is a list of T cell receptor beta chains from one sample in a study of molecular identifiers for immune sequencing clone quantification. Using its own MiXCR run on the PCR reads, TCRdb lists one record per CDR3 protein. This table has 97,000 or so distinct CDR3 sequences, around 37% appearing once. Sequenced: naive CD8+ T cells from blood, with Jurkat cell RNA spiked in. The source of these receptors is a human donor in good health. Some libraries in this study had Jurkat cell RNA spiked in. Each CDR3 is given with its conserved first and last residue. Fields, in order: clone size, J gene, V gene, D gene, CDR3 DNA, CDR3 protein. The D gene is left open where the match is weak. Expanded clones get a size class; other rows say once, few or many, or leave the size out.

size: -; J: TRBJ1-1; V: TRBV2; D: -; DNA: TGTGCCAGCGGGGACAAGGGGAACACTGAAGCTTTCTTT; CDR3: CASGDKGNTEAFF
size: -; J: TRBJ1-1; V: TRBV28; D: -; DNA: TGTGCCAGCAGTGGCGCCGGGAGCGGGGAGGGGACTGAAGCTTTCTTT; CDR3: CASSGAGSGEGTEAFF
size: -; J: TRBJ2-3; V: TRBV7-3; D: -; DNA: TGTGCCAGCAGCGCCTCGGGGCCAGATACGCAGTATTTT; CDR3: CASSASGPDTQYF
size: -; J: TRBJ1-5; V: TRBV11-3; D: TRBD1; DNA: TGTGCCAGCAGCTTCGAACAGGGGGGCAATCAGCCCCAGCATTTT; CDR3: CASSFEQGGNQPQHF
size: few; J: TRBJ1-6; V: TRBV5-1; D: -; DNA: TGCGCCAGCAGATCAGGGACTGAATATAATTCACCCCTCCACTTT; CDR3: CASRSGTEYNSPLHF
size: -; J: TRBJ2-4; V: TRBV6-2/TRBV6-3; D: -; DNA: TGTGCCAGCAGTTACTCGTGGGGAAGGGCCGAAGAGGAAAACATTCAGTACTTC; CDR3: CASSYSWGRAEEENIQYF
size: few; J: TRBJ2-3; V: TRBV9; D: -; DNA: TGTGCCAGCAGCGTGGAGCGGTCCACAGATACGCAGTATTTT; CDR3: CASSVERSTDTQYF
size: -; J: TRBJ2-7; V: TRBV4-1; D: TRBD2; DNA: TGCGCCAGCAGCCGGACTAGCGGGAACGAGCAGTACTTC; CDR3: CASSRTSGNEQYF
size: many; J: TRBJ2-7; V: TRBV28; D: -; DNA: TGTGCCAGCAGCCCCACTGTGACTCGTTACGAGCAGTACTTC; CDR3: CASSPTVTRYEQYF
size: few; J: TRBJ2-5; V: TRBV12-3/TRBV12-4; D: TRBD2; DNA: TGTGCCAGCAGACCCGGGGGGGGGCTAGAGACCCAGTACTTC; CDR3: CASRPGGGLETQYF
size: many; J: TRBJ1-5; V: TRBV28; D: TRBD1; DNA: TGTGCCAGCAGGCAATCCAGGGGGAGTCAGCCCCAGCATTTT; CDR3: CASRQSRGSQPQHF
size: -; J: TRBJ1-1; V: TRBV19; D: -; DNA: TGTGCCAGTAGTATAGTAGAGAACACTGAAGCTTTCTTT; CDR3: CASSIVENTEAFF
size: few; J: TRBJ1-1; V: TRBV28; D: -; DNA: TGTGCCAGCAGTTTCTGGCGGTTAGGCATGAACACTGAAGCTTTCTTT; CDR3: CASSFWRLGMNTEAFF
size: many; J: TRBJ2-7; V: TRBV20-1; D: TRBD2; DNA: TGCAGTGCTAGAGATCGGCTAGCGGGCCTCCCCTACGAGCAGTACTTC; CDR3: CSARDRLAGLPYEQYF
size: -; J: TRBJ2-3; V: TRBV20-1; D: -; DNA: TGCAGTGCCGGGGGAGGAGTGGATACGCAGTCTTTT; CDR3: CSAGGGVDTQSF
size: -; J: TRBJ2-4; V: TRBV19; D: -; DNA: TGTGCCAGTAGTATTTGGACCACCAAAAACATTCAGTACTTC; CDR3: CASSIWTTKNIQYF
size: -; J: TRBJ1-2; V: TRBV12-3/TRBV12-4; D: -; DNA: TGTGCCAGCAGTCAGACAGCTAACTATGGCTACGCCTTC; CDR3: CASSQTANYGYAF
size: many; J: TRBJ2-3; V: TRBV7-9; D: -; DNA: TGTGCCAGCAGCTCCACTCGTGGCAGGGGGGCAAATACGCAGTATTTT; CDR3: CASSSTRGRGANTQYF
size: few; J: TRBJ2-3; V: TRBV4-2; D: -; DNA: TGTGCCAGCAGCCAAGATGAGGGGTACACAGATACGCAGTATTTT; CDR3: CASSQDEGYTDTQYF
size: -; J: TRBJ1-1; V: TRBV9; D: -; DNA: TGTGCCAGCAGCCCTTACAGCGATCCGAACACTGAAGCTTTCTTT; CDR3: CASSPYSDPNTEAFF
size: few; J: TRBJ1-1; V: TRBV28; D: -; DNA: TGTGCCAGCAGTTTACTCTTTTCGGGGGTGAACACTGAAGCTTTCTTT; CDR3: CASSLLFSGVNTEAFF
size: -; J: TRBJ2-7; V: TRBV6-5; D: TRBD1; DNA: TGTGCCAGCAGATGGGCAGGGGGTTACGAGCAGTACTTC; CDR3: CASRWAGGYEQYF
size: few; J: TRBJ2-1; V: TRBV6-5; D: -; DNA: TGTGCCAGCATGGAGGGAGGTAATTGGGTCTACAATGAGCAGTTCTTC; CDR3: CASMEGGNWVYNEQFF
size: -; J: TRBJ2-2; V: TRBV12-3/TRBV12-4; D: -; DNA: TGTGCCAGCCAAGAAGGGCCCGCGAACACCAGGGAGCTGTTTTTT; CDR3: CASQEGPANTRELFF
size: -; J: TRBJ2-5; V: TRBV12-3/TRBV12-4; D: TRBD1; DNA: TGTGCCAGCAGCCGGAAGGGGGCTCGGGGAGAGACCCAGTACTTC; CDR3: CASSRKGARGETQYF
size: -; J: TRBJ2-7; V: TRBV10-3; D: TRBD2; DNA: TGTGCCATCAGTGAATCGAGCGGGAGCGAGCAGTACTTC; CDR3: CAISESSGSEQYF
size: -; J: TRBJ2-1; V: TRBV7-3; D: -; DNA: TGTGCCAGCAGCTTAAAGGTTTCCCCGGGCAATGAGCAGTTCTTC; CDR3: CASSLKVSPGNEQFF
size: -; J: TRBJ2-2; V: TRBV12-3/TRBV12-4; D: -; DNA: TGTGCCAGCAGTACCGAGACCGGGGAGCTGTTTTTT; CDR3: CASSTETGELFF
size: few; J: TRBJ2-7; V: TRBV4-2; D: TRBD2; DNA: TGTGCCAGCAGCCAAGAAGGACTAGGGAAGGACGAGCAGTACTTC; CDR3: CASSQEGLGKDEQYF
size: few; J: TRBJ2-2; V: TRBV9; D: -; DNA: TGTGCCAGCAGCGTAGGGAGGGGGCACAACACCGGGGAGCTGTTTTTT; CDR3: CASSVGRGHNTGELFF
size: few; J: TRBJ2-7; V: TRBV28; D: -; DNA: TGTGCCAGCAGGGACGAGTTTGGAGGGGGCGGGTACGAGCAGTACTTC; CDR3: CASRDEFGGGGYEQYF
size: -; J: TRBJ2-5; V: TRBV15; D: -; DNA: TGTGCCATCCCCGCGGAGACCCAGTACTTC; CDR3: CAIPAETQYF
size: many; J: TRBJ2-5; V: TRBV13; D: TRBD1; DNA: TGTGCCAGCAGCCCAGACAGGGAAGAGACCCAGTACTTC; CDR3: CASSPDREETQYF
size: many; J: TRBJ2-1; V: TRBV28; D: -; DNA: TGTGCCAGCAGTTTAAGTGGTCCTTCCCTATGGGGGCAGTTCTTC; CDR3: CASSLSGPSLWGQFF
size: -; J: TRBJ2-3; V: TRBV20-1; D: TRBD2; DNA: TGCAGTGCTAGGGGACTAGCGGTCCCGGGGCATACGCAGTATTTT; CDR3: CSARGLAVPGHTQYF
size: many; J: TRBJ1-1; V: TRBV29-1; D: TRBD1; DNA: TGCAGCGTCGGGACAGGGAACACTGAAGCTTTCTTT; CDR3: CSVGTGNTEAFF
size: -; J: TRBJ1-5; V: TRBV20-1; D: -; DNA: TGCAGTGCTAGAGATCTACCCGACCCGGTAGATCAGCCCCAGCATTTT; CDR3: CSARDLPDPVDQPQHF
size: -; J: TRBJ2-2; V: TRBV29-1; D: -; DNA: TGCAGCGCATACGCGGGCGGGGAGCTGTTGTTT; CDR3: CSAYAGGELLF
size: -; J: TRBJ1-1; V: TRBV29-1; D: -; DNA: TGCAGCGTTAACACTGGAGAGACTGAAGCTTCCTTT; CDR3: CSVNTGETEASF
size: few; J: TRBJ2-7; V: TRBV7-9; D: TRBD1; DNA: TGTGCCAGCAGCTTAGTAGGGACAGGGACTTACGAGCAGTACTTC; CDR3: CASSLVGTGTYEQYF
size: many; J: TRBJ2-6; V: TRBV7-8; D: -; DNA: TGTGCCAGCAGCTTAGAGCCCGGGACTCACTATACTGGGGCCAACGTCCTGACTTTC; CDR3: CASSLEPGTHYTGANVLTF
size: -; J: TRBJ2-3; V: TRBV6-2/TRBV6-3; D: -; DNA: TGTGCCAGCAGTTTTGCCCTATCGACAGCGGCAATCACAGATACGCAGAATTTT; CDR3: CASSFALSTAAITDTQNF
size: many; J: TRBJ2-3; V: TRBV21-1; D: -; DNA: TGTGCCAGCAGCAAAGGGGCTATAGCCCTGGGGGCGGATACGCAGTATTTT; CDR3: CASSKGAIALGADTQYF
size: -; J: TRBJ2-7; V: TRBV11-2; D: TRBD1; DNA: TGTGCCGGCAGCCTCGGGACAGGGGGCCTCTACGAGCAGTACTTC; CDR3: CAGSLGTGGLYEQYF
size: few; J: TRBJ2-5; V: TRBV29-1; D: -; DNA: TGCAGCGTTGAAAGGGGAGAACCACTGGAGACCCAGTACTTC; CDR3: CSVERGEPLETQYF
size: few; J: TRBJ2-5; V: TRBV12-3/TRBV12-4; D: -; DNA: TGTGCCAGCAGTTTTCCCGCGGAAGAGACCCAGTACTTC; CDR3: CASSFPAEETQYF
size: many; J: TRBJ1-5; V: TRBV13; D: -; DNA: TGTGCCAGCAGCTTAGGTGTCGGGACGTATAATCAGCCCCAGCATTTT; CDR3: CASSLGVGTYNQPQHF
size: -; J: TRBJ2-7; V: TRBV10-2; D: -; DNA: TGCGCCAGCAGAGGGGGTCCCACCTACGAGCAGTACTTC; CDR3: CASRGGPTYEQYF
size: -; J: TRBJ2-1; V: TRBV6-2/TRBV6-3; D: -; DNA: TGTGCCAGCAGGCAGAACAGGGTCGTTCGACCCTACAATGAGCAGTTCTTC; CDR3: CASRQNRVVRPYNEQFF
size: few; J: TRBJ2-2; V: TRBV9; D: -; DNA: TGTGTCAGCAGCGAGGGGGCCGGGGAGCTGTTTTTT; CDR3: CVSSEGAGELFF
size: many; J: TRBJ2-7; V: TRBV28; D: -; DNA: TGTGCCAGCAGTCAAAGGGGCTACGACGAGCAGTACTTC; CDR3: CASSQRGYDEQYF
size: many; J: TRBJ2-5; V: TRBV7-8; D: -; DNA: TGTGCCAGCACGTCCGGGGGTCGAGAGACCCAGTACTTC; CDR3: CASTSGGRETQYF
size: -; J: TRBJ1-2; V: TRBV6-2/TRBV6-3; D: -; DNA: TGTGCTTCCGAGGGCGGGAAGGCGGTCAATGGCTACACCTTC; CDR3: CASEGGKAVNGYTF
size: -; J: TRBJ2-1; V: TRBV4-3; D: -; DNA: TGCGCCAGCAGCCAAGATCGGGAGTCCCACAATGAGCAGTTCTTC; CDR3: CASSQDRESHNEQFF
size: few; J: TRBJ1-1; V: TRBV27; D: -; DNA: TGTGCCAGCAGTTTTATGGGGGGGTATGCCACTGAAGCTTTCTTT; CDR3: CASSFMGGYATEAFF
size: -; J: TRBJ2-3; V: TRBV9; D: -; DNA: TGTGCCAGCAGCGTAGAAGTGGCGGATACGCAGTATTTT; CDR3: CASSVEVADTQYF
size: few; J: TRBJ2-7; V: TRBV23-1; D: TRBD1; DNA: TGCGCCAGCAGCCCTCCGGGACAGGGTCCCTACGAGCAGTACTTC; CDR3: CASSPPGQGPYEQYF
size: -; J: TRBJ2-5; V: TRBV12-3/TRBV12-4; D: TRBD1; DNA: TGTGCCAGCAGTTTCCTATGGACAGGGGGGGCACAAGAGACCCAGTACTTC; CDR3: CASSFLWTGGAQETQYF
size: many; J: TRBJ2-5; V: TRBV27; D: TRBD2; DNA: TGTGCCAGCAGTTTATCGCGGGGGGCGGAAGAGACCCAGTACTTC; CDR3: CASSLSRGAEETQYF
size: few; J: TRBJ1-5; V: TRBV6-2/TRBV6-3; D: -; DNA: TGTGCCAGCAGTTCCCCAGACAGGTTGGCGAACAAGGCCCAGCATTTT; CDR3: CASSSPDRLANKAQHF